This T cell receptor beta chain was sequenced for a study of blood T cell repertoires in COVID-19. Turning to the study itself: Samples taken during acute and convalescent COVID-19 were collected in the United States, Italy and Spain. The analysed material was cDNA or gDNA that came from T cells, B-cell-depleted T cells, or PBMCs.

The CDR3 spans 14 residues. V was clipped by 3 bases and J by 8 bases, with 16 bases between them. Germline CDR1 LGHDT, CDR2 YNNKEL (reference sequence). Authors' data handling: Nucleated cell counts were estimated from reference gene primer amplification. Sequencing used immunoSEQ multiplex PCR; TCRdb keeps in-frame clones, though not all of them. V, J and clone size were drawn from that table, and D and trimming were deduced from the DNA. The sample carries around 120,000 clones, 80% recorded once. The clonotype originates from a human donor in a cohort sampled during active COVID-19. Sequenced: peripheral blood. This chain connects TRBV3-1 (or the pseudogene TRBV3-2) to TRBJ1-1; TRBD1 might be the D (6 bases). The CDR3 nucleotides read TGTGCCAGCAGCCAGGCCCACAGGGCTCCAGAAGCTTTCTTT. Amino acids: CASSQAHRAPEAFF.